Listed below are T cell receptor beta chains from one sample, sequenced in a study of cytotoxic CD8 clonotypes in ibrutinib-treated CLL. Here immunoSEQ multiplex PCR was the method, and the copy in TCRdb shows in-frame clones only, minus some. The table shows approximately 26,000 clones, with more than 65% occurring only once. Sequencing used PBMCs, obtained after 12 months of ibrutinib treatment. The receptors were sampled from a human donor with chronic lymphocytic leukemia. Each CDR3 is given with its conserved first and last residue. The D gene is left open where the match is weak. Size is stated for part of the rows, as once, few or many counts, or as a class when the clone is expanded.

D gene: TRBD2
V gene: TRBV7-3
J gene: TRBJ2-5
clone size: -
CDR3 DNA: TGTGCCAGCAGTTATAGCGGGGGAATCCAAGAGACCCAGTACTTC
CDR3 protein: CASSYSGGIQETQYF

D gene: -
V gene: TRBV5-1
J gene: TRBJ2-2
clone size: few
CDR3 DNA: TGCGCCAGCAGCTCCACCACGACTGGGGTTGGCGGGGAGCTGTTTTTT
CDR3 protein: CASSSTTTGVGGELFF

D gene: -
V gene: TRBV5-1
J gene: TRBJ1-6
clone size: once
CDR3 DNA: TGCGCCAGCAGCTTGGGAGGGGTCGTGTTGACACCCCTCCACTTT
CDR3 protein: CASSLGGVVLTPLHF

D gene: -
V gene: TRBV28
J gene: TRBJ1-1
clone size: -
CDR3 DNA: TGTGCCAGCACCTCCCCGGGCAGGGTGCTCCCTGAAGCTTTCTTT
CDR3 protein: CASTSPGRVLPEAFF

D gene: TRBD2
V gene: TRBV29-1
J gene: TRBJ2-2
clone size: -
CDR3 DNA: TGCAGCGCCCAGACTAGCGGGGGTACGGGCACCGGGGAGCTGTTTTTT
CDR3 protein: CSAQTSGGTGTGELFF

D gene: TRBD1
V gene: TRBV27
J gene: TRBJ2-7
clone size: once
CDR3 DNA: TGTGCCAGCAGTACACAGGGGTGGGAGCAGTACTTC
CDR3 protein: CASSTQGWEQYF

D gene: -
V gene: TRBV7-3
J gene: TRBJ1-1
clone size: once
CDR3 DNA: TGTGCCAGCTCCAGATCCAATAGGGACACTGAAGCTTTCTTT
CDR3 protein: CASSRSNRDTEAFF

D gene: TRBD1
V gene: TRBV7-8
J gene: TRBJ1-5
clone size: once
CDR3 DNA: TGTGCCAGCAGCTCAGGGACAGGTAATCAGCCCCAGCATTTT
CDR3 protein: CASSSGTGNQPQHF

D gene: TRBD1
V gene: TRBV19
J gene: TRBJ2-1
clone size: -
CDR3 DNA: TGTGCCAGTAGTACCTTCCCGACAGGGGAGGTAAATGAGCAGTTCTTC
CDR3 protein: CASSTFPTGEVNEQFF

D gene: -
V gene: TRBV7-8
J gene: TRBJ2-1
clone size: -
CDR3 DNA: TGTGCCAGCAGCCATGGAGTGACCTACAATGAGCAGTTCTTC
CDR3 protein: CASSHGVTYNEQFF

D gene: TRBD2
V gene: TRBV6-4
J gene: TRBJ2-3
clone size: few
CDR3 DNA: TGTGCCAGCAGCCTCGGGACTAGCGGGGGGGCTAGAGCGACGAATACGCAGTATTTT
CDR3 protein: CASSLGTSGGARATNTQYF

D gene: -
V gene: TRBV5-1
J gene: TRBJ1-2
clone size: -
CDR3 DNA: TGCGCCAGCAGCTCCCGCACGGGGAACTATGGCTACACCTTC
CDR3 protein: CASSSRTGNYGYTF

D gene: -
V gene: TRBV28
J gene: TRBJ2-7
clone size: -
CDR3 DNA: TGTGCCAGCAGTTTCTCTCGGAACTACGAGCAGTACTTC
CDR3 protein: CASSFSRNYEQYF

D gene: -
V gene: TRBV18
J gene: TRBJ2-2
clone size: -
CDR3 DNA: TGTGCCAGCTCACCACTTTCGACGAGCAGTAGGGGCGGGGAGCTGTTTTTT
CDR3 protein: CASSPLSTSSRGGELFF

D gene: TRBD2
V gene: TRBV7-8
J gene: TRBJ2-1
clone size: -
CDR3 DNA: TGTGCCAGCAGCCAAGGGGGTAGCGGGGTACACAATGAGCAGTTCTTC
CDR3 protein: CASSQGGSGVHNEQFF